This T cell receptor (beta chain) was recovered during a study of CD8+CD57+ T cells in acquired aplastic anemia. General study findings and limits: The CD8+ Simpson's diversity of patients and controls was not significantly different.

The template used for profiling TCR beta VDJ and CDR3 was genomic DNA. TCRdb used MiXCR to reprocess the reads, holding one entry per CDR3 protein. The table records some 140,000 distinct CDR3 sequences, 40% to 65% of them present only once. This clonotype was found many times. What it recognizes is unknown. Only patients with CD8+CD57+ cell expansion on flow cytometry were chosen for sequencing. Patients, without exception, had severe acquired aplastic anemia. Therapy had not been given to patients before blood sampling. V was trimmed by 1 base and J by 5 bases, leaving 14 bases between them. Per the germline V gene, CDR1 is SSHAT and CDR2 is FNYEAQ (reference sequence). There are 16 residues in the CDR3.

The clonotype was recovered from a human donor with aplastic anemia. The sequencing sample was made of sorted CD4+, CD8+, or CD8+CD57+ T cells (not recorded which) from PBMCs. The rearrangement joins TRBV7-7 to TRBJ2-2; D gene ambiguous. In nucleotides, the CDR3 is TGTGCCAGCAGCTTAGAATCTGGGGTTGGTACCGGGGAGCTGTTTTTT. Encoded protein: CASSLESGVGTGELFF.